Listed below are T cell receptor beta chains from one sample, sequenced in a study of T cells in Graves' hyperthyroidism and ophthalmopathy. TCRdb re-analysed the multiplex PCR reads in MiXCR, keeping a single row per CDR3 protein. The sample records 210,000 or so distinct CDR3 sequences, 17% being singletons. Sequenced: blood. These receptors all stem from a man aged 45-65 years with Graves' hyperthyroidism. Both conserved end residues are part of each CDR3. Each record gives: J gene, D gene, V gene, clone size, CDR3 DNA, CDR3 protein. The D gene is left open where the match is weak. The listing skips clone size in some rows; elsewhere it reads once, few, many or a size class.

J gene: TRBJ2-4; D gene: .; V gene: TRBV20-1; clone size: .; CDR3 DNA: TGCACCCCGGTGCGGGTAAACATTCAGTACTTC; CDR3 protein: CTPVRVNIQYF
J gene: TRBJ2-5; D gene: .; V gene: TRBV12-3/TRBV12-4; clone size: few; CDR3 DNA: TGTGCCAGCAGTTTGGTGGCTTTCCAAGAGACCCAGTACTTC; CDR3 protein: CASSLVAFQETQYF
J gene: TRBJ2-4; D gene: .; V gene: TRBV27; clone size: .; CDR3 DNA: TGTGCCAGCAGTTTAACAGGGATGAACATTCAGTACTTC; CDR3 protein: CASSLTGMNIQYF
J gene: TRBJ2-1; D gene: TRBD2; V gene: TRBV3-1; clone size: many; CDR3 DNA: TGTGCCAGCAGCCAAGATTTGCCTAGCGGGAGTTACAATGAGCAGTTCTTC; CDR3 protein: CASSQDLPSGSYNEQFF
J gene: TRBJ2-5; D gene: .; V gene: TRBV24-1; clone size: many; CDR3 DNA: TGTGCCACCTCGCTGGCCCGGGGAGGATCAGAGACCCAGTACTTC; CDR3 protein: CATSLARGGSETQYF
J gene: TRBJ2-5; D gene: TRBD2; V gene: TRBV20-1; clone size: few; CDR3 DNA: TGCAGTGCTAGAGCCTCCGGACTAGCAGGTTTAATGGAGACCCAGTACTTC; CDR3 protein: CSARASGLAGLMETQYF
J gene: TRBJ2-2; D gene: .; V gene: TRBV20-1; clone size: many; CDR3 DNA: TGCAGTGTAGTGTATGCGAACACCGGGGAGCTGTTTTTT; CDR3 protein: CSVVYANTGELFF
J gene: TRBJ2-3; D gene: TRBD2; V gene: TRBV30; clone size: many; CDR3 DNA: TGTGCCTGGGAGCGGGATGGGCCCGATACGCAGTATTTT; CDR3 protein: CAWERDGPDTQYF
J gene: TRBJ1-1; D gene: .; V gene: TRBV7-9; clone size: .; CDR3 DNA: TGTGCCAGCAGTGTTATCTCCGAAGCTTTCTTT; CDR3 protein: CASSVISEAFF
J gene: TRBJ2-1; D gene: .; V gene: TRBV10-3; clone size: .; CDR3 DNA: TGTGCCATCAGTGAGTCAGACAGAACGTACAATGAGCAGTTCTTC; CDR3 protein: CAISESDRTYNEQFF
J gene: TRBJ2-1; D gene: TRBD2; V gene: TRBV27; clone size: many; CDR3 DNA: TGTGCCAGCAGTTTATCGGCGGCGGGGGGGAGGCAGTTCTTC; CDR3 protein: CASSLSAAGGRQFF
J gene: TRBJ2-3; D gene: TRBD2; V gene: TRBV6-2/TRBV6-3; clone size: many; CDR3 DNA: TGTGCCAGCAGTTACGTGACCGACCGAGCGGGAGCTAGCACAGATACGCAGTATTTT; CDR3 protein: CASSYVTDRAGASTDTQYF
J gene: TRBJ2-1; D gene: TRBD2; V gene: TRBV6-5; clone size: few; CDR3 DNA: TGTGCCAGCAGTTACGCGACTAGCGGGAGGAGGGGTGAGCAGTTCTTC; CDR3 protein: CASSYATSGRRGEQFF
J gene: TRBJ2-1; D gene: .; V gene: TRBV20-1; clone size: .; CDR3 DNA: TGCAGTGCCACTACTAGCAGCGAGCAGTTCTTC; CDR3 protein: CSATTSSEQFF
J gene: TRBJ2-2; D gene: .; V gene: TRBV25-1; clone size: few; CDR3 DNA: TGTGCCAGCAGTGATCCAGGGAAGAACACCGGGGAGCTGTTTTTT; CDR3 protein: CASSDPGKNTGELFF
J gene: TRBJ2-7; D gene: .; V gene: TRBV15; clone size: few; CDR3 DNA: TGTGCCACCAGCAAGGACAGACCTTACGAGCAGTACTTC; CDR3 protein: CATSKDRPYEQYF
J gene: TRBJ2-7; D gene: .; V gene: TRBV10-3; clone size: .; CDR3 DNA: TGTGCCATCAGTGAGTCGAAGGGCAGCTCCTACGAGCAGTACTTC; CDR3 protein: CAISESKGSSYEQYF
J gene: TRBJ2-1; D gene: TRBD2; V gene: TRBV28; clone size: many; CDR3 DNA: TGTGCCAGCGGGGGGACTAGCGGGAGTTCGTCTTTCCATGAGCAGTTCTTC; CDR3 protein: CASGGTSGSSSFHEQFF
J gene: TRBJ2-2; D gene: .; V gene: TRBV11-3; clone size: .; CDR3 DNA: TGTGCCAGCAGTTTCCGGGACCCTCTTGTAGAGCTGTTTTTT; CDR3 protein: CASSFRDPLVELFF
J gene: TRBJ2-7; D gene: TRBD1; V gene: TRBV27; clone size: many; CDR3 DNA: TGTGCCAGCAGTCCGGGGGACAGGACCTACGAGCAGTACTTC; CDR3 protein: CASSPGDRTYEQYF
J gene: TRBJ2-3; D gene: TRBD2; V gene: TRBV20-1; clone size: many; CDR3 DNA: TGCAGTTCTGCCGCGGGACTAGCGGGAGATACGCAGTATTTT; CDR3 protein: CSSAAGLAGDTQYF
J gene: TRBJ2-7; D gene: TRBD2; V gene: TRBV6-1; clone size: .; CDR3 DNA: TGTGCCAGCAGCCCGACTAGCGCACCCTACGAGCAGTACTTC; CDR3 protein: CASSPTSAPYEQYF
J gene: TRBJ2-1; D gene: .; V gene: TRBV20-1; clone size: few; CDR3 DNA: TGCAGTGCCAGAGATCACGGAGCGGGCCGACACTCCAATGAGCAGTTCTTC; CDR3 protein: CSARDHGAGRHSNEQFF
J gene: TRBJ2-5; D gene: TRBD1; V gene: TRBV4-1; clone size: .; CDR3 DNA: TGCGCCAGCAGCCACTACCTATACGGGACAGGCTATCAAGAGACCCAGTACTTC; CDR3 protein: CASSHYLYGTGYQETQYF
J gene: TRBJ2-1; D gene: .; V gene: TRBV7-2; clone size: many; CDR3 DNA: TGTGCCAGCAGCAAAGACTCGCAGCAGTTCTTC; CDR3 protein: CASSKDSQQFF
J gene: TRBJ1-5; D gene: .; V gene: TRBV2; clone size: .; CDR3 DNA: TGTGCCAGCATGGGAGATAGCAATCAGCCCCAGCATTTT; CDR3 protein: CASMGDSNQPQHF
J gene: TRBJ2-3; D gene: TRBD1; V gene: TRBV20-1; clone size: many; CDR3 DNA: TGCAGTGCTAGAGGGGGACAGGGAGGAGATACGCAGTATTTT; CDR3 protein: CSARGGQGGDTQYF
J gene: TRBJ1-1; D gene: .; V gene: TRBV6-1; clone size: few; CDR3 DNA: TGTGCCAGCAGGTTCAAATCAAACACTGAAGCTTTCTTT; CDR3 protein: CASRFKSNTEAFF
J gene: TRBJ2-3; D gene: TRBD2; V gene: TRBV11-3; clone size: many; CDR3 DNA: TGTGCCAGCAAATACGACGGGAGGGGGACAGATACGCAGTATTTT; CDR3 protein: CASKYDGRGTDTQYF
J gene: TRBJ1-1; D gene: .; V gene: TRBV10-3; clone size: .; CDR3 DNA: TGTGCCATCAGTGACACGGGGCAAGGGACTGAAGCTTTCTTT; CDR3 protein: CAISDTGQGTEAFF
J gene: TRBJ1-1; D gene: .; V gene: TRBV29-1; clone size: many; CDR3 DNA: TGCAGCGTTGAAGAAGAATGGGAGCCGAACACTGAAGCTTTCTTT; CDR3 protein: CSVEEEWEPNTEAFF
J gene: TRBJ2-2; D gene: TRBD1; V gene: TRBV29-1; clone size: .; CDR3 DNA: TGCAGCGTCTCACTCCGGACAGGGTACACCGGGGAGCTGTTTTTT; CDR3 protein: CSVSLRTGYTGELFF
J gene: TRBJ2-5; D gene: TRBD1; V gene: TRBV29-1; clone size: few; CDR3 DNA: TGCAGCGTTGGACAGGGAATCCAGTACTTC; CDR3 protein: CSVGQGIQYF
J gene: TRBJ1-1; D gene: .; V gene: TRBV18; clone size: many; CDR3 DNA: TGTGCCAGCTCACCACCGTACAGGGCGAGGGGGAGCACTGAAGCTTTCTTT; CDR3 protein: CASSPPYRARGSTEAFF
J gene: TRBJ2-1; D gene: .; V gene: TRBV12-3/TRBV12-4; clone size: few; CDR3 DNA: TGTGCCAGCCTCAGACTGGGGGACAATGAGCAGTTCTTC; CDR3 protein: CASLRLGDNEQFF
J gene: TRBJ2-7; D gene: .; V gene: TRBV12-3/TRBV12-4; clone size: many; CDR3 DNA: TGTGCCAGCCTCGGCGAGGGGTACGAGCAGTACTTC; CDR3 protein: CASLGEGYEQYF
J gene: TRBJ2-1; D gene: TRBD2; V gene: TRBV6-1; clone size: many; CDR3 DNA: TGTGCCAGCACTCGGACTAGCGGGAGTAGGCATGAGCAGTTCTTC; CDR3 protein: CASTRTSGSRHEQFF
J gene: TRBJ2-1; D gene: TRBD2; V gene: TRBV12-3/TRBV12-4; clone size: many; CDR3 DNA: TGTGCCAGCAGTTTCACTAGCGGGATAATCGGTGAGCAGTTCTTC; CDR3 protein: CASSFTSGIIGEQFF
J gene: TRBJ2-2; D gene: TRBD2; V gene: TRBV11-1; clone size: many; CDR3 DNA: TGTGCCAGCAGCTTAGGGCGGGGGTACACCGGGGAGCTGTTTTTT; CDR3 protein: CASSLGRGYTGELFF
J gene: TRBJ1-1; D gene: .; V gene: TRBV6-2/TRBV6-3; clone size: .; CDR3 DNA: TGTGCCAGCAGTTATAAAACCCAGGAGGACACTGAAGCTTTCTTT; CDR3 protein: CASSYKTQEDTEAFF
J gene: TRBJ2-3; D gene: .; V gene: TRBV6-2/TRBV6-3; clone size: few; CDR3 DNA: TGTGCCAGCAGTTACTTCCCCGGACAGGGGTCCGGGAGGGCCCCCACAGATACGCAGTATTTT; CDR3 protein: CASSYFPGQGSGRAPTDTQYF
J gene: TRBJ2-5; D gene: TRBD2; V gene: TRBV7-8; clone size: .; CDR3 DNA: TGTGCCAGCAGTCGCGGGAGGGCTAAAGAGACCCAGTACTTC; CDR3 protein: CASSRGRAKETQYF
J gene: TRBJ2-2; D gene: TRBD2; V gene: TRBV20-1; clone size: few; CDR3 DNA: TGCAGTGCTAGAGGGGAGACTAGCGGGAGGAGGAACACCGGGGAGCTGTTTTTT; CDR3 protein: CSARGETSGRRNTGELFF
J gene: TRBJ2-5; D gene: TRBD1; V gene: TRBV28; clone size: few; CDR3 DNA: TGTGCCAGCAGTTCGGACAGGGAAGGAGAGACCCAGTACTTC; CDR3 protein: CASSSDREGETQYF
J gene: TRBJ2-1; D gene: TRBD2; V gene: TRBV18; clone size: many; CDR3 DNA: TGTGCCAGCTCACCACGGACTAGCGGGAGGAATGAGCAGTTCTTC; CDR3 protein: CASSPRTSGRNEQFF
J gene: TRBJ1-1; D gene: TRBD1; V gene: TRBV14; clone size: few; CDR3 DNA: TGTGCCAGCAGCCGGACAGGGTTGGTCACTGAAGCTTTCTTT; CDR3 protein: CASSRTGLVTEAFF
J gene: TRBJ2-3; D gene: .; V gene: TRBV24-1; clone size: many; CDR3 DNA: TGTGCCACCAGTGACGCGGACCGGGACCAAGCCTACCCGGTGGGTACGCAGTATTTT; CDR3 protein: CATSDADRDQAYPVGTQYF
J gene: TRBJ2-7; D gene: .; V gene: TRBV3-1; clone size: .; CDR3 DNA: TGTGCCAGCAGCCAAGGTCGGCTAAGGCGGTACGAGCAGTACTTC; CDR3 protein: CASSQGRLRRYEQYF
J gene: TRBJ2-7; D gene: .; V gene: TRBV3-1; clone size: .; CDR3 DNA: TGTGCCAGCAGCCAAAATGGAGGGTTTTCCTACGAGCAGTACTTC; CDR3 protein: CASSQNGGFSYEQYF
J gene: TRBJ2-3; D gene: .; V gene: TRBV28; clone size: few; CDR3 DNA: TGTGCCAGCCCGCCAGGGGATGAGACAGATACGCAGTATTTT; CDR3 protein: CASPPGDETDTQYF
J gene: TRBJ2-5; D gene: TRBD1; V gene: TRBV20-1; clone size: few; CDR3 DNA: TGCAGTGCTAGAAACAGGGGAGAGACCCAGTACTTC; CDR3 protein: CSARNRGETQYF
J gene: TRBJ1-5; D gene: TRBD1; V gene: TRBV28; clone size: .; CDR3 DNA: TGTGCCAGCAGTAAGACAGGGAGTAGCAATCAGCCCCAGCATTTT; CDR3 protein: CASSKTGSSNQPQHF
J gene: TRBJ2-3; D gene: TRBD2; V gene: TRBV7-2; clone size: many; CDR3 DNA: TGTGCCAGCAGCTTAGTAGGGACTAGCGGGAGTGCAGATACGCAGTATTTT; CDR3 protein: CASSLVGTSGSADTQYF
J gene: TRBJ1-1; D gene: .; V gene: TRBV20-1; clone size: .; CDR3 DNA: TGCAGTGCTAGAGATATGTTCGGGAACACTGAAGCTTTCTTT; CDR3 protein: CSARDMFGNTEAFF
J gene: TRBJ2-2; D gene: .; V gene: TRBV5-1; clone size: .; CDR3 DNA: TGCGCCAGCAGCCACCCCACCGTCACAACGCAGTCGGGGGAGCTGTTTTTT; CDR3 protein: CASSHPTVTTQSGELFF
J gene: TRBJ2-7; D gene: .; V gene: TRBV6-4; clone size: .; CDR3 DNA: TGTGCCACCCACAATCCACCCCTGTCCTACGAGCAGTACTTC; CDR3 protein: CATHNPPLSYEQYF
J gene: TRBJ2-3; D gene: .; V gene: TRBV28; clone size: many; CDR3 DNA: TGTGCCAGCAGTGAAGGGGACATATCCACAGATACGCAGTATTTT; CDR3 protein: CASSEGDISTDTQYF
J gene: TRBJ2-1; D gene: .; V gene: TRBV20-1; clone size: many; CDR3 DNA: TGCAGTGCTATCGGGTCCTCCTACAATGAGCAGTTCTTC; CDR3 protein: CSAIGSSYNEQFF
J gene: TRBJ2-5; D gene: .; V gene: TRBV11-2; clone size: many; CDR3 DNA: TGTGCCAGCAGCTTAGACCCCAGGGGGACCCAGTACTTC; CDR3 protein: CASSLDPRGTQYF